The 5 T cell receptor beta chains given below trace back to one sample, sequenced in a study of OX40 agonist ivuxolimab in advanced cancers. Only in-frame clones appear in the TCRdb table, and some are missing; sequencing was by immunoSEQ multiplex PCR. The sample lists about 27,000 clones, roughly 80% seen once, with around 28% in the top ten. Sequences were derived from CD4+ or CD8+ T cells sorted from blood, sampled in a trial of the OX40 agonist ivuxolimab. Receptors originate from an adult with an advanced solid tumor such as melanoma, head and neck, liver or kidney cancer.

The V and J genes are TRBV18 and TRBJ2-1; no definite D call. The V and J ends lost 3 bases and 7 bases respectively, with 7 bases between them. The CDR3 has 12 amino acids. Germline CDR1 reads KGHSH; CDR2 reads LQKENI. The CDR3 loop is CASSPYRNEQFF. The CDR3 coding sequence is TGTGCCAGCTCACCCTATAGGAATGAGCAGTTCTTC.

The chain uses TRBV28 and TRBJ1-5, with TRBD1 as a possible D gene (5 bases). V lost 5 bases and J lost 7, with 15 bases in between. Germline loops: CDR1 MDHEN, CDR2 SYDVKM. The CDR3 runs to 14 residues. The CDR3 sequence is CASSPPVGHQPQHF. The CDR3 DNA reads TGTGCCAGCAGTCCCCCCGTTGGACACCAGCCCCAGCATTTT.

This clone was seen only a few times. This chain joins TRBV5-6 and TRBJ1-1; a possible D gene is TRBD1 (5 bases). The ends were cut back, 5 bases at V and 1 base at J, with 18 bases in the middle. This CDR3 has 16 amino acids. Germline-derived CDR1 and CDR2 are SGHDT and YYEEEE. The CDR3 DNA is TGTGCCAGCAGTAACTTTGCCGGGACTGAGAACACTGAAGCTTTCTTT. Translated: CASSNFAGTENTEAFF. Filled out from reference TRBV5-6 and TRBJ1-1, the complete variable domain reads DAGVTQSPTHLIKTRGQQVTLRCSPKSGHDTVSWYQQALGQGPQFIFQYYEEEERQRGNFPDRFSGHQFPNYSSELNVNALLLGDSALYLCASSNFAGTENTEAFFGQGTRLTVV.

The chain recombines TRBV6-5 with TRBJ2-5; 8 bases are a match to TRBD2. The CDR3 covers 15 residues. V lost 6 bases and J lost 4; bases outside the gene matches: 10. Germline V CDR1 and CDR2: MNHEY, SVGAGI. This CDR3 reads CASRSTGLESETQYF. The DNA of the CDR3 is TGTGCCAGCAGGTCAACGGGACTAGAGTCAGAGACCCAGTACTTC.

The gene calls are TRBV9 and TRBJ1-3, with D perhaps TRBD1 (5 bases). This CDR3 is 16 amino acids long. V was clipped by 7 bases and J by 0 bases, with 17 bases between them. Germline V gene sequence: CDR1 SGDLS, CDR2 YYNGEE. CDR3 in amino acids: CASSVLGVLSGNTIYF. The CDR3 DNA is TGTGCCAGCTCAGTATTGGGGGTTCTCTCTGGAAACACCATATATTTT. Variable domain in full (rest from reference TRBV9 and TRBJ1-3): DSGVTQTPKHLITATGQRVTLRCSPRSGDLSVYWYQQSLDQGLQFLIQYYNGEERAKGNILERFSAQQFPDLHSELNLSSLELGDSALYFCASSVLGVLSGNTIYFGEGSWLTVV.